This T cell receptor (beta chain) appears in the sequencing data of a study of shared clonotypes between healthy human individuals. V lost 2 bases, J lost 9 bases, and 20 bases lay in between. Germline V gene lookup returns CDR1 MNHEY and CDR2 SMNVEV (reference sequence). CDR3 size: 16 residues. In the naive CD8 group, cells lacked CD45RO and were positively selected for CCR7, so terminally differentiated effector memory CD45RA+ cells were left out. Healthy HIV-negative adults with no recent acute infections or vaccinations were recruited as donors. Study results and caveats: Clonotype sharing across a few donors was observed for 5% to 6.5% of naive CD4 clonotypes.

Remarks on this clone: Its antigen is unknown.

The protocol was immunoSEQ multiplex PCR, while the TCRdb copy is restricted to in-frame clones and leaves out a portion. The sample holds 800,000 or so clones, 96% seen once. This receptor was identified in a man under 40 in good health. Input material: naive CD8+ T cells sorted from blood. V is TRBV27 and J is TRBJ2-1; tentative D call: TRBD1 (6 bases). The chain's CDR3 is CASSLPPGHRRGEQFF. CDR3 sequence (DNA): TGTGCCAGCAGTTTACCACCGGGACACCGGCGTGGTGAGCAGTTCTTC.